This T cell receptor beta chain is drawn from a study of response to subunit inactivated influenza vaccine. CDR3 length: 18 residues. Germline loops: CDR1 KGHDR, CDR2 SFDVKD. V dropped 3 bases and J dropped 1; count of bases not matched to a gene: 5. TCRdb processed the RT-PCR reads anew with MiXCR; each CDR3 protein has one entry. The repertoire consists of roughly 700,000 distinct CDR3 sequences, with 15% to 18% occurring once and the leading ten covering roughly 10%. This clonotype appeared a few times. This chain uses TRBV24-1 with TRBJ2-1, with 13 bases aligning to TRBD2. The sequenced sample was PBMCs from blood, obtained about 12 days after vaccination. The TCR sequence derives from a man aged 45-65 years who received an inactivated influenza vaccine. CDR3 in DNA: TGTGCCACCAGTGATACTAGCGGGGGGGCCAAGTCCTACAATGAGCAGTTCTTC. Translated: CATSDTSGGAKSYNEQFF.